The 30 T cell receptor beta chains reported below all come from one sample, sequenced in a study of blood T cell repertoires in COVID-19. Data came from immunoSEQ multiplex PCR; TCRdb stores just in-frame clones and leaves some out. The sample carries some 150,000 clones, around 84% recorded once. Sequences were obtained from peripheral blood. Receptors originate from a man in his fifties or sixties with active or convalescent COVID-19.

This sequence joins TRBV5-4 and TRBJ1-6; 7 positions match TRBD1. CDR1 and CDR2 from the germline V gene are SGHNT and YYREEE (reference sequence). Germline trimming cut 2 bases from V and 2 bases from J; bases unmatched to any gene: 7. This CDR3 contains 17 residues. CDR3 in DNA: TGTGCCAGCAGCTTTTGGGGAACAGGGGCCTATAATTCACCCCTCCACTTT. This codes for CASSFWGTGAYNSPLHF.

The chain has TRBV5-1 and TRBJ2-2; TRBD1 matches at 9 bases. CDR3 length: 16 amino acids. Germline V gene data show CDR1 as SGHRS and CDR2 as YFSETQ. With 3 bases clipped from V and 2 bases from J, the junction kept 5 bases outside the gene matches. The CDR3 region is CASSSAQGANTGELFF. CDR3 DNA sequence: TGCGCCAGCAGCTCAGCACAGGGGGCAAACACCGGGGAGCTGTTTTTT.

V gene TRBV7-9 combines with J gene TRBJ1-4; 10 nucleotides line up with TRBD1. The CDR3 covers 18 residues. V lost 1 base and J lost 3; bases outside the gene matches: 8. Germline values: CDR1 SEHNR, CDR2 FQNEAQ (reference sequence). CDR3 bases: TGTGCCAGCAGCTTAGGACAGGGGGCATCTGTAGCTAATGAAAAACTGTTTTTT. Protein: CASSLGQGASVANEKLFF.

This clone occurred many times. The chain links TRBV7-2 to TRBJ2-7, with 7 nucleotides matching TRBD1. CDR1 and CDR2 from the germline V gene are SGHTA and FQGNSA. V gave up 1 base and J gave up 5 bases; unmatched junction bases: 8. The CDR3 totals 15 residues. The chain's CDR3 is CASSLDSDRSNEQYF. DNA for the CDR3: TGTGCCAGCAGCTTAGATTCGGACAGGTCTAACGAGCAGTACTTC.

The V gene is TRBV14, the J gene TRBJ2-7; D ambiguous. CDR1 is SGHDN, CDR2 FVKESK, per germline. The V and J ends lost 0 bases and 9 bases respectively, with 9 bases between them. There are 12 residues in the CDR3. CDR3 region: CASSQDRVGQYF. The CDR3 DNA sequence: TGTGCCAGCAGCCAAGACCGGGTCGGGCAGTACTTC.

The V call is TRBV2, the J call TRBJ1-5, with 8 bases lining up with TRBD1. CDR3 length: 15 amino acids. Germline CDR1 reads SNHLY; CDR2 reads FYNNEI. After removal of 5 bases from V and 2 bases from J, the junction contained 5 bases not matched to a gene. In DNA form, the CDR3 reads TGTGCCAGCAGTACCGGGACAGGAGGCAATCAGCCCCAGCATTTT. Amino acid sequence: CASSTGTGGNQPQHF. The full variable domain, with the rest looked up from reference TRBV2 and TRBJ1-5, is EPEVTQTPSHQVTQMGQEVILRCVPISNHLYFYWYRQILGQKVEFLVSFYNNEISEKSEIFDDQFSVERPDGSNFTLKIRSTKLEDSAMYFCASSTGTGGNQPQHFGDGTRLSIL.

CDR3 nucleotide sequence: TGTGCCAGCAGGCCGGGACAGGGGCCAAATTCACCCCTCCACTTT. Amino acids: CASRPGQGPNSPLHF. The chain carries TRBV14 and TRBJ1-6, with 10 bases lining up with TRBD1. The CDR3 spans 15 residues. Trimming at V came to 6 bases and at J to 7 bases, leaving 6 bases not matched to a gene. The V gene's germline CDR1 is SGHDN and CDR2 FVKESK. Drawing the rest from reference TRBV14 and TRBJ1-6, the complete variable domain is EAGVTQFPSHSVIEKGQTVTLRCDPISGHDNLYWYRRVMGKEIKFLLHFVKESKQDESGMPNNRFLAERTGGTYSTLKVQPAELEDSGVYFCASRPGQGPNSPLHFGNGTRLTVT.

This chain uses TRBV4-3 with TRBJ2-1; D may be TRBD2 (6 bases). The ends were cut back, 1 base at V and 2 bases at J, with 18 bases in the middle. The CDR3 totals 18 residues. CDR1 and CDR2 (germline): LGHNA, YSLEER. In DNA form, the CDR3 reads TGCGCCAGCAGCCAAGCACCCCCCAGGCTAGCGACCTACAATGAGCAGTTCTTC. As protein: CASSQAPPRLATYNEQFF.

This clone was seen a few times. The chain carries TRBV4-1 and TRBJ1-5; 8 nucleotides align to TRBD1. This CDR3 has 16 amino acids. Per germline, CDR1 MGHRA and CDR2 YSYEKL. With V trimmed by 2 bases and J by 7 bases, 10 bases remained unmatched. As DNA, the CDR3 is TGCGCCAGCAGCCAAAAAACCAGGGGGCTGGGACAGCCCCAGCATTTT. Protein: CASSQKTRGLGQPQHF.

This clone has only one observation. The chain links TRBV9 to TRBJ1-1; D is perhaps TRBD1 (5 bases). Trimming stripped 0 bases from V and 1 base from J, with 10 bases between. CDR3 length equals 15 residues. CDR1 and CDR2 from the germline V gene are SGDLS and YYNGEE. This CDR3 is CASSVGQLANTEAFF. The CDR3 coding sequence is TGTGCCAGCAGCGTAGGACAGCTCGCGAACACTGAAGCTTTCTTT.

The chain combines TRBV28 with TRBJ1-3; 9 nucleotides agree with TRBD1. With 6 bases clipped from V and 4 bases from J, the junction kept 7 bases outside the gene matches. Germline CDR1 reads MDHEN; CDR2 reads SYDVKM. The CDR3 runs 15 residues. This chain's CDR3 is CASSLGQGYGNTIYF. CDR3 coding DNA: TGTGCCAGCAGCCTGGGACAGGGTTACGGAAACACCATATATTTT.

The chain employs TRBV6-5 and TRBJ1-6; the D is unclear. Trimming took 2 bases from V and 8 from J, leaving 16 bases between them. The germline CDR1 and CDR2 sequences are MNHEY and SVGAGI. This CDR3 has 16 residues. The CDR3 loop reads CASSYDFRGSDSPLHF. The CDR3 region has the DNA TGTGCCAGCAGTTACGATTTTCGGGGATCGGATTCACCCCTCCACTTT.

V usage is TRBV3-1 (or the pseudogene TRBV3-2) and J usage is TRBJ2-7; perhaps TRBD2 as D (6 bases). This CDR3 contains 15 residues. Germline CDR1 and CDR2: LGHDT and YNNKEL (reference sequence). The V gene lost 4 bases and the J gene lost 3 bases, with 16 bases spanning the gap. The CDR3 DNA reads as TGTGCCAGCAGCCCTTTGACTAGACCCTACTACGAGCAGTACTTC. Translation: CASSPLTRPYYEQYF.

The chain links TRBV12-3 or TRBV12-4 to TRBJ1-1; 7 nucleotides agree with TRBD1. With 7 bases clipped from V and 11 bases from J, the junction kept 10 bases outside the gene matches. The CDR3 has 12 amino acids. CDR3 sequence: CASTRDSGKAFF. DNA of the CDR3: TGTGCCAGCACCAGGGACAGCGGAAAGGCTTTCTTT.

This clone was seen repeatedly, ten times or more. The rearrangement uses TRBV5-1 and TRBJ2-3; tentatively, D is TRBD2 (6 bases). The CDR3 has 17 amino acids. V lost 0 bases and J lost 4, with 18 bases in between. CDR1 and CDR2 (germline): SGHRS, YFSETQ. The CDR3 DNA reads TGCGCCAGCAGCTTGGCCTATAAGGGAGGAGGAGCAGATACGCAGTATTTT. The encoded protein is CASSLAYKGGGADTQYF.

The chain carries TRBV2 and TRBJ1-4; D not resolved. In germline, CDR1 is SNHLY, CDR2 FYNNEI. The CDR3 sequence is 14 residues long. Trimming removed 1 base at V and 3 bases at J, with 6 bases between. The CDR3 sequence: CASSEGAPNEKLFF. CDR3 bases: TGTGCCAGCAGTGAAGGGGCGCCTAATGAAAAACTGTTTTTT. Drawing the rest from reference TRBV2 and TRBJ1-4, the complete variable domain is EPEVTQTPSHQVTQMGQEVILRCVPISNHLYFYWYRQILGQKVEFLVSFYNNEISEKSEIFDDQFSVERPDGSNFTLKIRSTKLEDSAMYFCASSEGAPNEKLFFGSGTQLSVL.

V usage is TRBV18 and J usage is TRBJ1-4; 7 nucleotides match TRBD1. With 6 bases clipped from V and 8 bases from J, the junction kept 12 bases outside the gene matches. Germline values: CDR1 KGHSH, CDR2 LQKENI. CDR3 length: 15 amino acids. The CDR3 loop is CASSHRKGAEEKLFF. DNA of the CDR3: TGTGCCAGCTCCCACCGAAAGGGGGCAGAAGAAAAACTGTTTTTT.

This clone appeared once. The chain couples TRBV18 to TRBJ1-1; D is uncertain. Germline assignment: CDR1 KGHSH and CDR2 LQKENI. V was cut by 3 bases and J by 1 base, with 9 bases left in between. The CDR3 has 14 residues. This chain's CDR3 is CASSPKRTNTEAFF. The CDR3 nucleotides are TGTGCCAGCTCACCTAAGAGAACGAACACTGAAGCTTTCTTT.

This chain uses TRBV11-1 with TRBJ2-7, with D possibly TRBD2 on 5 matching bases. Trimming stripped 4 bases from V and 1 base from J, with 14 bases between. The CDR3 length is 15 residues. CDR1 is SGHAT and CDR2 is FQDESV in the germline V gene (reference sequence). Here the CDR3 reads CASSSAPGGSYEQYF. The CDR3 coding sequence is TGTGCCAGCAGCTCTGCCCCCGGAGGATCCTACGAGCAGTACTTC.

V and J are TRBV7-9 and TRBJ2-7, with D tentatively TRBD1 (6 bases). The V gene's germline CDR1 is SEHNR and CDR2 FQNEAQ (reference sequence). This CDR3 contains 13 residues. The ends were cut back, 6 bases at V and 2 bases at J, with 11 bases in the middle. DNA of the CDR3: TGTGCCAGCAGGGGAACAGGGACCTACGAGCAGTACTTC. Amino acids: CASRGTGTYEQYF.

This clone has just a few counts. V usage is TRBV28 and J usage is TRBJ1-1, with no clear D. This CDR3 is 14 amino acids long. Trimming removed 6 bases from V and 1 base from J, with 12 bases in between. Germline loops: CDR1 MDHEN, CDR2 SYDVKM. CDR3 DNA: TGTGCCAGCAGCTACATTCAGGAGAACACTGAAGCTTTCTTT. This codes for CASSYIQENTEAFF.

The rearrangement uses TRBV29-1 and TRBJ2-3, with TRBD2 matching 8 bases. The CDR3 runs 15 residues. Germline CDR1 is SQVTM and CDR2 is ANQGSEA. V shed 5 bases, J shed 2 bases, and the junction held 9 bases outside the gene matches. The CDR3 is CSVSGTSGFTDTQYF. For the CDR3, the DNA is TGCAGCGTTTCTGGTACTAGCGGCTTCACAGATACGCAGTATTTT.

The chain is built from TRBV10-3 and TRBJ1-2; 11 nucleotides match TRBD1. The CDR3 is 13 residues long. Germline V CDR1 and CDR2: ENHRY, SYGVKD. The V segment lost 10 bases and the J segment 8 bases; nucleotides outside the gene matches: 9. As DNA, the CDR3 is TGTGCCAGCTGGACAGGGGGCGATATGGGCTACACCTTC. Residues: CASWTGGDMGYTF.

The chain combines TRBV6-2 or TRBV6-3 with TRBJ2-1; D is possibly TRBD2 (6 bases). This CDR3 is built from 17 residues. Trimming took 6 bases from V and 0 from J, leaving 18 bases between them. Germline CDR1 reads MNHEY; CDR2 reads SVGEGT. The CDR3 spells CASSPRIRGTSYNEQFF. For the CDR3, the DNA is TGTGCCAGCAGCCCGAGGATACGGGGGACCTCCTACAATGAGCAGTTCTTC.

The chain couples TRBV12-3 or TRBV12-4 to TRBJ2-5; D unclear. The CDR3 runs to 11 residues. Trimming stripped 5 bases from V and 2 bases from J, with 3 bases between. CDR3 sequence reads: CASSQQETQYF. In nucleotides, the CDR3 is TGTGCCAGCAGTCAACAAGAGACCCAGTACTTC.

The chain has TRBV7-2 and TRBJ1-2, with 9 bases lining up with TRBD1. The junction had 7 bases not matched to a gene; V was cut back by 4 bases and J by 7 bases. CDR1 and CDR2 (germline): SGHTA, FQGNSA. The CDR3 has 14 amino acids. The CDR3 reads CASSSRTGDFGYTF. The CDR3 nucleotides read TGTGCCAGCAGCTCAAGGACAGGGGACTTTGGCTACACCTTC. The full variable domain, with the rest looked up from reference TRBV7-2 and TRBJ1-2, is GAGVSQSPSNKVTEKGKDVELRCDPISGHTALYWYRQSLGQGLEFLIYFQGNSAPDKSGLPSDRFSAERTGGSVSTLTIQRTQQEDSAVYLCASSSRTGDFGYTFGSGTRLTVV.

Regarding this clone: Other nucleotide sequences in the sample specify the same CDR3. The chain links TRBV28 to TRBJ2-5; D is ambiguous. Germline values: CDR1 MDHEN, CDR2 SYDVKM. The CDR3 covers 14 residues. With 3 bases removed from V and 5 bases from J, the gap between germline ends came to 13 bases. The DNA for the CDR3 is TGTGCCAGCAGTTTTGCCCGTCAACAGGAGACCCAGTACTTC. This gives the protein CASSFARQQETQYF.

This clone was counted a single time. The rearrangement links TRBV18 to TRBJ2-3; D not certain. Germline CDR1 KGHSH, CDR2 LQKENI. The CDR3 spans 15 residues. V lost 0 bases to trimming and J lost 0 bases, with 7 bases between them. Written as DNA, the CDR3 is TGTGCCAGCTCACCACCATATCCTAGCACAGATACGCAGTATTTT. It encodes CASSPPYPSTDTQYF.

This clone turned up a few times. CDR3: CASKLHGTSNTGELFF. Here the CDR3 DNA reads TGTGCCAGCAAGCTCCACGGGACTAGTAACACCGGGGAGCTGTTTTTT. This chain connects TRBV2 to TRBJ2-2; TRBD2 agrees at 8 bases. Germline loops: CDR1 SNHLY, CDR2 FYNNEI. The CDR3 spans 16 residues. Losses at the gene ends were 7 bases for V and 2 bases for J; bases not matched to a gene: 9.

The rearrangement joins TRBV30 to TRBJ2-1; D unresolved. The V end lost 2 bases, the J end lost 6 bases, and 11 bases lay between the germline ends. Germline assignment: CDR1 GTSNPN and CDR2 SVGIG (reference sequence). The CDR3 is 13 residues long. DNA of the CDR3: TGTGCCTGGAGTAGTGGTACGGGCAATGAGCAGTTCTTC. Amino acids: CAWSSGTGNEQFF.